This T cell receptor (beta chain) was sequenced during a study of T-cell reconstitution after alpha-beta-depleted transplantation in children. Unique molecular identifiers were used to barcode this TCRbeta library. MiXCR, applied by TCRdb to the PCR reads, yields one record per CDR3 protein. The table shows hundreds of thousands of distinct CDR3 sequences, with roughly 15% occurring only once. CDR3 size: 14 residues. Trimming took off 3 bases at V and 7 bases at J, with 13 bases between the two ends. The source material was PBMCs, mostly from graft donor cells, sampled 360 days after TCRalphabeta/CD19-depleted stem cell transplant. J is TRBJ1-5 and V is TRBV12-3 or TRBV12-4, with D possibly being TRBD1 (6 bases). The TCR was taken from a boy less than two years old who had a stem cell transplant for Wiskott-Aldrich syndrome, so the T cells may come from the graft donor. CDR3 DNA: TGTGCCAGCAGTTTGCGGGAGGGGGTACAGCCCCAGCATTTT. It encodes CASSLREGVQPQHF.